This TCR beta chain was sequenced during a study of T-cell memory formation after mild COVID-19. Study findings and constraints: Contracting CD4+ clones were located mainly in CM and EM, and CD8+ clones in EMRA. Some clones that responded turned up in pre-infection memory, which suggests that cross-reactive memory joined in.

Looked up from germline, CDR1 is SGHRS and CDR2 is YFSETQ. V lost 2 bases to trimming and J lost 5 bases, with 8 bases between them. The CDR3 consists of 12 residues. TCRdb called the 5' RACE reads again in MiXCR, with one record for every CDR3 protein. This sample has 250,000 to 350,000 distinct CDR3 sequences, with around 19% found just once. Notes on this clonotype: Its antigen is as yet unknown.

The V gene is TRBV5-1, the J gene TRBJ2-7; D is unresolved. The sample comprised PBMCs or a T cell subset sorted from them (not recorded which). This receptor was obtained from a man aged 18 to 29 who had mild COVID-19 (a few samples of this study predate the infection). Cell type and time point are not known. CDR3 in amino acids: CASSFEGNEQYF. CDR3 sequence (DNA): TGCGCCAGCAGCTTCGAAGGTAACGAGCAGTACTTC. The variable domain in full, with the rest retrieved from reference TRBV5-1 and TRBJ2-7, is KAGVTQTPRYLIKTRGQQVTLSCSPISGHRSVSWYQQTPGQGLQFLFEYFSETQRNKGNFPGRFSGRQFSNSRSEMNVSTLELGDSALYLCASSFEGNEQYFGPGTRLTVT.